The subject of this entry is one T cell receptor (beta chain). The data derive from a study of blood T cell repertoires in COVID-19. Study overall: Spain, Italy and the United States supplied samples that represented acute and convalescent COVID-19. From T cells, B-cell-depleted T cells, or PBMCs came the material, which was cDNA or gDNA.

J gave up 9 bases and V 7 bases, and 6 bases lay outside the gene matches. CDR3 length: 11 amino acids. Germline V gene lookup returns CDR1 SQVTM and CDR2 ANQGSEA. The authors' processing: Reference gene primer amplification gave estimated nucleated cell counts. The method was immunoSEQ multiplex PCR; TCRdb's version includes in-frame clones alone and lacks a portion of them. V, J and clone size are those of that table, while D and trimming were read from the DNA. The table has approximately 470,000 clones, 80% to 90% seen once; the top ten hold roughly 3.2%. V and J are TRBV29-1 and TRBJ1-2; TRBD1 agrees at 9 bases. This TCR came from a human donor in a cohort sampled during active COVID-19. Sequenced: peripheral blood. The CDR3 here is CSAAGTGSYTF. In DNA form, the CDR3 reads TGCAGCGCAGCGGGGACAGGGAGCTACACCTTC.